A single T cell receptor (beta chain) is shown here with its context. What this receptor recognizes is not known. No qualities accompany the bases; no much larger clone lies one base away. The record originates from a study of T cells in Graves' hyperthyroidism and ophthalmopathy (dated by TCRdb to the late 2010s). In the study overall: Peripheral blood samples were taken at initial diagnosis, before any treatment was given. A discovery cohort of around 100 patients, approximately 45 with Graves' ophthalmopathy and 55 to 60 with stable Graves' hyperthyroidism, was used to find distinguishing TCR V-J signatures. Whether ophthalmopathy could be predicted prospectively was tested in an independent validation cohort made up of 18 hyperthyroidism patients plus 17 patients who later progressed to ophthalmopathy. The approximately 100 discovery patients were divided at random into training and test sets in a 7:3 ratio. The study also compared thyroid tissue and blood T-cell repertoires from 5 to 7 Graves' hyperthyroidism patients. After blood sampling, hyperthyroidism patients were treated with methimazole at a starting dose of 30 mg daily, and ophthalmopathy patients were treated with high-dose intravenous methylprednisolone. The paper describes TCR Vbeta CDR3 sequencing of 140 or so peripheral blood samples, made up of around 41 ophthalmopathy patients, around 73 hyperthyroidism patients and 17 progressor patients.

Moderately to severely active disease, a Clinical Activity Score of at least 3, a NOSPECS grade of at least 4, and a duration under 3 months were present in ophthalmopathy patients. The study excluded patients with uncontrolled infections, other autoimmune diseases, pregnancy or lactation. Diagnoses relied on clinical symptoms, serum thyroxine and TRAb, thyroid ultrasound and orbital computed tomography. PBMCs were isolated from 10 ml of fresh peripheral blood by Ficoll-Paque density gradient centrifugation. Trizol reagent was used to extract total RNA, and RNA quality was then checked on an Agilent 2100 Bioanalyzer. TCR beta CDR3 regions were amplified from RNA transcripts. A first-round RT-PCR of the TCR CDR3 used the HTBI primer set with the Qiagen OneStep RT-PCR kit. The libraries were constructed in a second round of multiplex PCR and then size-selected and purified. Libraries were sequenced paired-end with 100 bp reads on an Illumina HiSeq2000. The source study handled its data this way. SOAPnuke was used to process the raw data, removing reads that contained adapters or uncalled bases, had a mean Phred below 15, or lacked an exact match to the constant primer or identifier. High-quality paired reads were merged with COPE v1.2.5, and unique nucleotide sequences were defined as clonotypes. MiTCR v1.1 was used to align clonotypes to the IMGT TRBV, TRBD and TRBJ reference segments. The analysis included only V-J combinations with a frequency above 0.0001, which together covered around 99% of the repertoires. A TCS score was defined as the ratio between F50 (clonal expansion) and ExV (chaos), using BLOSUM62-based TCRdist between CDR3 peptides within each V-J. Welch's t-statistics and random forest reduced 500 to 550 V-J features to 13, which were used in a naive Bayes classifier (R e1071). TCRdb trimmed the raw reads at Q25, called clones with MiXCR and kept productive beta chains. When rows share a CDR3 protein, they turn into one entry using the most common DNA and genes. These V and J calls originate from TCRdb's pipeline instead of the authors' own analysis. The sample profile shows hundreds of thousands of distinct CDR3 sequences; roughly 20% of them were found once. The ten biggest clones cover around 62% of the sample.

On the study overall, not on this receptor specifically: Most expanded thyroid clonotypes (frequency above 0.001) were also found in blood, which suggests that blood repertoires may mirror thyroid immune responses. Sample size was not statistically predetermined, and blinding of investigators to group allocation was not performed. A 13 V-J signature model separated ophthalmopathy from stable hyperthyroidism, with 87.88% sensitivity and 81.08% specificity in cross-validation and 80%/75% in testing. In validation, progression to ophthalmopathy was predicted by the model with 70% to 71% sensitivity and under 85% specificity, a median of approximately 6.5 months before onset.

According to the germline V gene, CDR1 reads SGHDT and CDR2 reads YYEEEE. V has 4 bases trimmed and J has 4 bases trimmed; junction bases matching no gene number 10. The CDR3 has 16 amino acids, counting the end cysteine and phenylalanine. Kept here is only the CDR3 DNA, which spans 48 bases and is read in frame from base 1. This chain joins TRBV5-6 to TRBJ2-1; a stretch of 8 junction bases matches TRBD2. The source material was blood. This TCR derives from a man aged 25-40 years with Graves' ophthalmopathy. The DNA sequence is given as TGTGCCAGCAGCCCGACCGGACTAGCTCCATACAATGAGCAGTTCTTC. This encodes CASSPTGLAPYNEQFF. Beyond the CDR3, the reference TRBV5-6 and TRBJ2-1 genes provide the residues; the full variable domain reads: DAGVTQSPTHLIKTRGQQVTLRCSPKSGHDTVSWYQQALGQGPQFIFQYYEEEERQRGNFPDRFSGHQFPNYSSELNVNALLLGDSALYLCASSPTGLAPYNEQFFGPGTRLTVL.